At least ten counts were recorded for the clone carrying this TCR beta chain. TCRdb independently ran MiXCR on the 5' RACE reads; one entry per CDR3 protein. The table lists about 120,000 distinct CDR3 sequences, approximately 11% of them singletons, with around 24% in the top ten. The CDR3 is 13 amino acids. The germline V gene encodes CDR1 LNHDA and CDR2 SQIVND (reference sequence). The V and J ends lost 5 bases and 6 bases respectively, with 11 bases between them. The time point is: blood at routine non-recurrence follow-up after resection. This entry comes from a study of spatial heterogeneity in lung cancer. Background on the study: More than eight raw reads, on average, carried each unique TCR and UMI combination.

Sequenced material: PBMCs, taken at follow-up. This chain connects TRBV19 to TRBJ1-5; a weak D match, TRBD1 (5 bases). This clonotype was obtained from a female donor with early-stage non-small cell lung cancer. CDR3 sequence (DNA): TGTGCCAGTAGTTTGACAGACCGTCAGCCCCAGCATTTT. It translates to CASSLTDRQPQHF.